This T cell receptor (beta chain) was recovered during a study of CD8 T cells in Susac syndrome. Germline V gives CDR1 SGHVS, CDR2 FQNEAQ. The CDR3 has 13 residues. The ends were cut back, 5 bases at V and 4 bases at J, with 9 bases in the middle. Patients with Susac syndrome met diagnostic criteria that were recently defined for definite or probable disease. RNA, at about 0.45 to 1 ug, was reverse transcribed with random hexamers. An immunoSEQ multiplex PCR amplified TCR beta CDR3 over 54 Vbeta and 13 Jbeta. TCRdb re-called the immunoSEQ multiplex PCR reads through MiXCR, storing one row per CDR3 protein. The sample has approximately 120,000 distinct CDR3 sequences; around 94% are singletons.

The receptor was derived from a human donor with Susac syndrome. J is TRBJ2-1 and V is TRBV7-8, with no clear D. Sequencing was carried out using CD8+ T cells from PBMCs. CDR3 nucleotides: TGTGCCAGCAGCACGACCGAATACAATGAGCAGTTCTTC. Translation gives CASSTTEYNEQFF.